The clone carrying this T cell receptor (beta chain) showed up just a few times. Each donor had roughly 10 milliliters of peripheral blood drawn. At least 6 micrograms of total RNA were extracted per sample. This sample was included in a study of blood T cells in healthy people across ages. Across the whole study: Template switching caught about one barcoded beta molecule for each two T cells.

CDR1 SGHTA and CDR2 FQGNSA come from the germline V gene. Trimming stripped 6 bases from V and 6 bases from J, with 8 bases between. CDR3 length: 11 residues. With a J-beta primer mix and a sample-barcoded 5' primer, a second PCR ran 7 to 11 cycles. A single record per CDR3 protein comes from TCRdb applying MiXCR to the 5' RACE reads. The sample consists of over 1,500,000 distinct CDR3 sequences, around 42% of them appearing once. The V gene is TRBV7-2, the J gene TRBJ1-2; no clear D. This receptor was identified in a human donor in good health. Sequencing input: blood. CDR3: CASRSGNGYTF. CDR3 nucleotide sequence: TGTGCCAGCAGATCCGGTAATGGCTACACCTTC.